These 14 T cell receptor beta chains originate from one sample sequenced in a study of early T cells in non-severe SARS-CoV-2 infection. TCRdb passed the 5' RACE reads through MiXCR, listing each CDR3 protein once. The table shows 70,000 to 85,000 distinct CDR3 sequences, with 9% to 14% occurring only once. The sequenced material came from whole blood. The receptors derive from an adult who was a healthcare worker with PCR-confirmed SARS-CoV-2 infection or an uninfected control (not recorded which).

This clonotype was counted between two and nine times. J is TRBJ2-7 and V is TRBV12-3 or TRBV12-4, with TRBD2 matching 10 bases. CDR3 size: 13 residues. Trimming cost V 6 bases and J 7 bases; bases outside gene matches: 6. CDR3 DNA sequence: TGTGCCAGCAGCCTGGGACTAGCGCTTGAGCAGTACTTC. Residues: CASSLGLALEQYF.

This clonotype appeared many times. The chain carries TRBV3-1 and TRBJ2-1; D tentatively reads TRBD1 or TRBD2 (5 bases each). This CDR3 comprises 14 residues. CDR1 and CDR2 (germline): LGHDT, YNNKEL (reference sequence). Trimming shortened V by 1 base and J by 10 bases, and 14 bases separated the two germline ends. CDR3 DNA sequence: TGTGCCAGCAGCCAAGTTACCGGGACGAGGGAGCAGTTCTTC. Translation gives CASSQVTGTREQFF.

The gene calls are TRBV4-1 and TRBJ1-6; D ambiguous. Per germline, CDR1 MGHRA and CDR2 YSYEKL. Trimming left V 7 bases short and J 9 bases short, with 19 bases between. This CDR3 is built from 15 residues. CDR3 DNA: TGCGCCAGCACCTTTGAGGGAAGTGGGAGTTCACCCCTCCACTTT. Its translation: CASTFEGSGSSPLHF.

This clonotype was recorded many times. CDR3 amino acids: CATSDFRDSYTDTQYF. The DNA of the CDR3 is TGTGCCACCAGTGATTTCCGGGACAGTTACACAGATACGCAGTATTTT. The chain couples TRBV24-1 to TRBJ2-3; 7 nucleotides match TRBD1. Germline CDR1 is KGHDR and CDR2 is SFDVKD. V was pared by 1 base and J by 2 bases, with 5 bases of the junction left unmatched. The CDR3 length is 16 residues.

This chain uses TRBV5-1 with TRBJ2-3, with a possible D match to TRBD2 (6 bases). V was trimmed by 2 bases and J by 5 bases, leaving 9 bases between them. The CDR3 sequence is 13 residues long. Germline V CDR1 and CDR2: SGHRS, YFSETQ. The DNA for the CDR3 is TGCGCCAGCAGCTTTACAGCGGGAGATACGCAGTATTTT. Protein sequence: CASSFTAGDTQYF.

This clonotype was seen more than once but under ten times. The rearrangement uses TRBV20-1 and TRBJ2-7; unclear D gene. The CDR3 extends over 8 amino acids. Germline V gene lookup returns CDR1 DFQATT and CDR2 SNEGSKA (reference sequence). CDR3 coding DNA: TGCAGGGGAAGGGAGCAGTACTTC. Translation gives CRGREQYF.

This clonotype was picked up a small number of times. The chain has TRBV2 and TRBJ1-6; TRBD1 is a possible D gene (5 bases). The germline CDR1 and CDR2 sequences are SNHLY and FYNNEI. The CDR3 sequence is 15 residues long. Trimming removed 4 bases at V and 6 bases at J, with 13 bases between. The DNA of the CDR3 is TGTGCCAGCAGTGGACAGTGGGGCGCTAATTCACCCCTCCACTTT. As protein: CASSGQWGANSPLHF.

This clonotype was found a few times. The rearrangement joins TRBV20-1 to TRBJ1-2; tentative D call: TRBD1 (5 bases). V was cut by 1 base and J by 0 bases, with 9 bases left in between. The CDR3 totals 14 residues. In germline, CDR1 is DFQATT, CDR2 SNEGSKA (reference sequence). The CDR3 DNA follows: TGCAGTGCTAGAGCCCAGGGAGCTAACTATGGCTACACCTTC. Its protein is CSARAQGANYGYTF.

The chain employs TRBV27 and TRBJ2-1; 10 positions match TRBD2. The CDR3 loop spans 19 amino acids. The V and J ends lost 0 bases and 9 bases, in that order; junction bases with no gene match: 17. Germline CDR1 MNHEY, CDR2 SMNVEV (reference sequence). In nucleotides, the CDR3 is TGTGCCAGCAGTTTATCGCGGGCACGACTAGCGGGCCTAGATATTGAGCAGTTCTTC. It encodes CASSLSRARLAGLDIEQFF.

This clonotype has just a few counts. This sequence joins TRBV5-1 and TRBJ2-1, with 11 bases matching TRBD2. With V trimmed by 3 bases and J by 0 bases, 11 bases remained unmatched. This CDR3 comprises 19 residues. Germline-derived CDR1 and CDR2 are SGHRS and YFSETQ. The CDR3 spells CASSSSLAGGLSSYNEQFF. As DNA, the CDR3 is TGCGCCAGCAGCTCGTCTCTAGCGGGAGGATTAAGCTCCTACAATGAGCAGTTCTTC.

This clonotype was found a few times. The J gene is TRBJ2-1, the V gene TRBV20-1; TRBD2 matches at 12 bases. Per the germline V gene, CDR1 is DFQATT and CDR2 is SNEGSKA (reference sequence). CDR3 length: 15 residues. J gave up 4 bases and V 6 bases, and 7 bases lay outside the gene matches. The CDR3 is CSARRLAGEYNEQFF. The CDR3 nucleotides read TGCAGTGCCCGACGACTAGCGGGGGAGTACAATGAGCAGTTCTTC.

This chain links TRBV14 with TRBJ2-1, with D perhaps assigned TRBD1 or TRBD2 (6 bases each). V was clipped by 7 bases and J by 4 bases, with 17 bases between them. CDR1 is SGHDN, CDR2 FVKESK, per germline. CDR3 size: 15 residues. The CDR3: CASTPLGAGYNEQFF. The DNA for the CDR3 is TGTGCCAGCACCCCCTTGGGGGCGGGGTACAATGAGCAGTTCTTC.

This clonotype was seen many times. V is TRBV11-2 and J is TRBJ2-7; maybe TRBD1 (5 bases). V lost 3 bases to trimming and J lost 2 bases, with 11 bases between them. CDR1 and CDR2 from the germline V gene are SGHAT and FQNNGV. The CDR3 has 14 amino acids. CDR3 bases: TGTGCCAGCAGCTTGAACAGGAGTCCCTACGAGCAGTACTTC. It is translated as CASSLNRSPYEQYF.

There are many counts of this clonotype. J is TRBJ1-5 and V is TRBV18; the D gene is possibly TRBD1 (5 bases). With 8 bases removed from V and 7 bases from J, the gap between germline ends came to 12 bases. CDR3 length equals 12 residues. Germline loops: CDR1 KGHSH, CDR2 LQKENI. The CDR3 here is CASSPPGQPQHF. Written as DNA, the CDR3 is TGTGCCAGCAGCCCCCCAGGGCAGCCCCAGCATTTT.